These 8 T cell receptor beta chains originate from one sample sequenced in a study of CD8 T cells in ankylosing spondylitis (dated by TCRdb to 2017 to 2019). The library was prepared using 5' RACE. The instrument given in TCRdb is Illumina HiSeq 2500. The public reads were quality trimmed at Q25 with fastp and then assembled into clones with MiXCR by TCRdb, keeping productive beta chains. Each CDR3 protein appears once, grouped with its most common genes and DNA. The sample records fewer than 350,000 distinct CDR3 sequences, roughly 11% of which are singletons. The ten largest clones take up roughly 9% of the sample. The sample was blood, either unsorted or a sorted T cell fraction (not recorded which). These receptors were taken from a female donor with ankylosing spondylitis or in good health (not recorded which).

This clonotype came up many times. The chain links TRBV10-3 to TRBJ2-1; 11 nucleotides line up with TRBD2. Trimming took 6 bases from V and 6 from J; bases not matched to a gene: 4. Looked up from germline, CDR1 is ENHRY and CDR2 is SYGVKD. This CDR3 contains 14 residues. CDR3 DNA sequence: TGTGCCATCAGACTAGCGGGAGAGGCCAATGAGCAGTTCTTC. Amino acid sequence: CAIRLAGEANEQFF.

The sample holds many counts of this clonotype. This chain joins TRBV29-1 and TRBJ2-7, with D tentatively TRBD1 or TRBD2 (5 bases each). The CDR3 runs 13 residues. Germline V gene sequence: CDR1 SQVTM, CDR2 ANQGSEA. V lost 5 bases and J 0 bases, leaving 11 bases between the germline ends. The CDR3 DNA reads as TGCAGCGTTCGGGACGCCCTCTCCTACGAGCAGTACTTC. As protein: CSVRDALSYEQYF.

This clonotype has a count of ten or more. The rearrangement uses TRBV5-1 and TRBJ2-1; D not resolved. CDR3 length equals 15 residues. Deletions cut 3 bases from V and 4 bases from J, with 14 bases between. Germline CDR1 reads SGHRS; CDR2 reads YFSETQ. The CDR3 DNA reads TGCGCCAGCAGCTCCCTGGGTCCTGCTTACAATGAGCAGTTCTTC. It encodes CASSSLGPAYNEQFF.

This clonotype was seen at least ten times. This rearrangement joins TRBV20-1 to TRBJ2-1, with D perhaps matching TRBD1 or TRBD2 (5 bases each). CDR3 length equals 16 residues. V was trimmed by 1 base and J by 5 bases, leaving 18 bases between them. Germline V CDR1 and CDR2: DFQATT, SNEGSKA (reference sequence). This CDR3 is CSARGEGTGPNNEQFF. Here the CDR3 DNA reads TGCAGTGCTAGAGGCGAGGGGACGGGGCCCAACAATGAGCAGTTCTTC.

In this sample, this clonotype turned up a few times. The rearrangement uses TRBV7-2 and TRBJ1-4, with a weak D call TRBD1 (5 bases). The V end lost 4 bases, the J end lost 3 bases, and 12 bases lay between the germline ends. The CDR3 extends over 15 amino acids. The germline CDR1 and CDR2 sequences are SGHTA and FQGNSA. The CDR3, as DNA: TGTGCCAGCAGCTCGGGGGGTTTGGCTAATGAAAAACTGTTTTTT. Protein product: CASSSGGLANEKLFF.

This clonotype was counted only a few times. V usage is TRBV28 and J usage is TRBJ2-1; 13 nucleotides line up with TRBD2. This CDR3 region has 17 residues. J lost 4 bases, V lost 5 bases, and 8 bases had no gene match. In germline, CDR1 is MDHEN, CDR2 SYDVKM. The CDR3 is CASSPEGLAGAYNEQFF. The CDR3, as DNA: TGTGCCAGCAGTCCTGAAGGACTAGCGGGAGCATACAATGAGCAGTTCTTC.

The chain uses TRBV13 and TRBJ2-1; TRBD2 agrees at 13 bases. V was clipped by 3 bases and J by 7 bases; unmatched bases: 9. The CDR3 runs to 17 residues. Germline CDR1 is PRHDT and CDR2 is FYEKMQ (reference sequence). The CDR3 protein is CASSFLPTSGRLNEQFF. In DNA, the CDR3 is TGTGCCAGCAGCTTCCTGCCGACTAGCGGGAGGTTAAATGAGCAGTTCTTC.

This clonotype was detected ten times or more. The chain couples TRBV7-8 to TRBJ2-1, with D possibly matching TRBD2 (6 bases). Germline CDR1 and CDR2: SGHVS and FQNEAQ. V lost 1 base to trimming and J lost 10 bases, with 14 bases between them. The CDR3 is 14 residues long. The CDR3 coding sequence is TGTGCCAGCAGCTTAGTTAGGGCGGGAAACGAGCAGTTCTTC. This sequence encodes CASSLVRAGNEQFF.